These 22 T cell receptor beta chains came from one sample sequenced in a study of blood T cell repertoires in COVID-19. The assay was immunoSEQ multiplex PCR, and TCRdb's table has in-frame clones only and misses some. Of roughly 250,000 clones detected, more than 70% appear once; the ten largest clones hold approximately 2.2%. Material: peripheral blood. Receptors were obtained from a woman in her thirties or forties who had recovered from COVID-19.

V and J are TRBV9 and TRBJ1-3; 8 bases match TRBD1. The junction had 11 bases not matched to a gene; V was cut back by 3 bases and J by 0 bases. Germline assignment: CDR1 SGDLS and CDR2 YYNGEE. The CDR3 spans 18 residues. The CDR3 sequence is CASSASPGTGVSGNTIYF. The CDR3 bases are TGTGCCAGCAGCGCAAGTCCCGGGACAGGCGTCTCTGGAAACACCATATATTTT.

The chain is built from TRBV4-1 and TRBJ1-2; TRBD1 agrees at 7 bases. V trimming: 1 base; J trimming: 7 bases; junction bases outside the gene matches: 12. The CDR3 sequence is 16 residues long. Germline-derived CDR1 and CDR2 are MGHRA and YSYEKL. The CDR3 DNA reads as TGCGCCAGCAGCCAAGGGACAGGATCCCGATTAGGTGGCTACACCTTC. Translating it yields CASSQGTGSRLGGYTF.

The chain uses TRBV6-5 and TRBJ2-7; TRBD1 matches 8 bases. Germline CDR1 is MNHEY and CDR2 is SVGAGI. The trim removed 4 bases at V and 1 base at J, leaving 9 bases unmatched. The CDR3 is 16 residues long. Written as DNA, the CDR3 is TGTGCCAGCAGTTTTGGGGCAGGGGGCGGGTCCTACGAGCAGTACTTC. Translation gives CASSFGAGGGSYEQYF.

The chain links TRBV9 to TRBJ2-2, with 7 bases aligning to TRBD1. Trimming at V came to 4 bases and at J to 4 bases, leaving 10 bases not matched to a gene. The germline gives CDR1 SGDLS, CDR2 YYNGEE. The CDR3 runs 16 residues. Here the CDR3 reads CASSLQGVSATGELFF. The CDR3 bases are TGTGCCAGCAGCCTCCAGGGGGTGAGCGCCACCGGGGAGCTGTTTTTT. Full variable domain (remainder filled in from reference TRBV9 and TRBJ2-2): DSGVTQTPKHLITATGQRVTLRCSPRSGDLSVYWYQQSLDQGLQFLIQYYNGEERAKGNILERFSAQQFPDLHSELNLSSLELGDSALYFCASSLQGVSATGELFFGEGSRLTVL.

The V gene is TRBV28, the J gene TRBJ2-1; perhaps TRBD2 as D (5 bases). The V end was cut by 2 bases, the J end by 8 bases, with 7 bases between. The CDR3 loop spans 12 amino acids. CDR1 MDHEN and CDR2 SYDVKM come from the germline V gene. CDR3 in amino acids: CASSLLRDEQFF. The CDR3 region has the DNA TGTGCCAGCAGTTTACTGCGGGATGAGCAGTTCTTC.

The V and J genes are TRBV9 and TRBJ2-1; tentative D call: TRBD2 (5 bases). Per the germline V gene, CDR1 is SGDLS and CDR2 is YYNGEE. This CDR3 is built from 18 residues. Trimming stripped 2 bases from V and 0 bases from J, with 18 bases between. The CDR3 nucleotides read TGTGCCAGCAGCGTCCAAGGACTGCCCTATAGCTCCTACAATGAGCAGTTCTTC. Translating gives CASSVQGLPYSSYNEQFF.

The J gene is TRBJ1-1, the V gene TRBV11-2, with 11 bases matching TRBD1. Per the germline V gene, CDR1 is SGHAT and CDR2 is FQNNGV. Trimming at V came to 6 bases and at J to 0 bases, leaving 6 bases not matched to a gene. This CDR3 is 16 amino acids long. The CDR3 sequence: CASSRDRGGLNTEAFF. The CDR3 nucleotides are TGTGCCAGCAGTCGGGACAGGGGGGGATTGAACACTGAAGCTTTCTTT. Complete variable domain (other parts from reference TRBV11-2 and TRBJ1-1): EAGVAQSPRYKIIEKRQSVAFWCNPISGHATLYWYQQILGQGPKLLIQFQNNGVVDDSQLPKDRFSAERLKGVDSTLKIQPAKLEDSAVYLCASSRDRGGLNTEAFFGQGTRLTVV.

The V gene is TRBV4-3, the J gene TRBJ2-7; 8 bases align to TRBD1. Germline CDR1 LGHNA, CDR2 YSLEER. This CDR3 spans 15 amino acids. The J segment lost 3 bases and the V segment lost 1 base, leaving 5 bases of the junction unmatched. CDR3 DNA sequence: TGCGCCAGCAGCCAAGGGTTGGGACAGGTCTACGAGCAGTACTTC. It is translated as CASSQGLGQVYEQYF.

The J gene is TRBJ1-5, the V gene TRBV5-1; tentatively, D is TRBD1 (5 bases). Trimming removed 2 bases at V and 6 bases at J, with 15 bases between. The CDR3 has 15 amino acids. CDR1 and CDR2 from the germline V gene are SGHRS and YFSETQ. CDR3 sequence: CASSFSPGQGQPQHF. In DNA, the CDR3 is TGCGCCAGCAGCTTTTCTCCGGGCCAGGGTCAGCCCCAGCATTTT.

J is TRBJ2-2 and V is TRBV9; maybe TRBD2 (5 bases). Germline V gene lookup returns CDR1 SGDLS and CDR2 YYNGEE. The V end was cut by 0 bases, the J end by 3 bases, with 12 bases between. The CDR3 runs to 16 residues. In nucleotides, the CDR3 is TGTGCCAGCAGCGTAGGCGGAGGCGCGCACACCGGGGAGCTGTTTTTT. It yields the protein CASSVGGGAHTGELFF.

The rearrangement links TRBV3-1 (or the pseudogene TRBV3-2) to TRBJ2-2; D might be TRBD1 (6 bases). The germline V and J ends were trimmed by 2 bases and 4 bases, with 8 bases remaining between them. Germline V gives CDR1 LGHDT, CDR2 YNNKEL (reference sequence). The CDR3 is 14 residues long. The CDR3 nucleotides read TGTGCCAGCAGCCAAAACAGGGCCACCGGGGAGCTGTTTTTT. Protein sequence: CASSQNRATGELFF.

The CDR3 loop is CASSILSGNYGYTF. The CDR3, as DNA: TGTGCCAGTAGTATATTAAGCGGGAACTATGGCTACACCTTC. This chain connects TRBV19 to TRBJ1-2, with D unclear. Trimming shortened V by 2 bases and J by 2 bases, and 9 bases separated the two germline ends. Per the germline V gene, CDR1 is LNHDA and CDR2 is SQIVND (reference sequence). The CDR3 is 14 amino acids. The full variable domain, with the rest looked up from reference TRBV19 and TRBJ1-2, is DGGITQSPKYLFRKEGQNVTLSCEQNLNHDAMYWYRQDPGQGLRLIYYSQIVNDFQKGDIAEGYSVSREKKESFPLTVTSAQKNPTAFYLCASSILSGNYGYTFGSGTRLTVV.

This clone was seen more than once but under ten times. V and J are TRBV12-3 or TRBV12-4 and TRBJ1-5; D is ambiguous. Trimming shortened V by 6 bases and J by 7 bases, and 13 bases separated the two germline ends. The CDR3 runs 13 residues. CDR3 DNA: TGTGCCAGCAGCCCCCGGCAGCGGCAGCCCCAGCATTTT. Its translation: CASSPRQRQPQHF.

V usage is TRBV28 and J usage is TRBJ1-6; maybe TRBD1 (6 bases). Germline V gene lookup returns CDR1 MDHEN and CDR2 SYDVKM. This CDR3 spans 13 amino acids. V lost 6 bases and J lost 7, with 10 bases in between. The CDR3 bases are TGTGCCAGCAGGTCCACAGGGAATTCACCCCTCCACTTT. This codes for CASRSTGNSPLHF.

The J gene is TRBJ1-5, the V gene TRBV18; D remains unclear. V lost 3 bases, J lost 5 bases, and 8 bases lay in between. Germline CDR1 is KGHSH and CDR2 is LQKENI. This CDR3 comprises 13 residues. Here the CDR3 DNA reads TGTGCCAGCTCACCTGTGCGCCATCAGCCCCAGCATTTT. Protein: CASSPVRHQPQHF. Full variable domain (remainder filled in from reference TRBV18 and TRBJ1-5): NAGVMQNPRHLVRRRGQEARLRCSPMKGHSHVYWYRQLPEEGLKFMVYLQKENIIDESGMPKERFSAEFPKEGPSILRIQQVVRGDSAAYFCASSPVRHQPQHFGDGTRLSIL.

The chain has TRBV9 and TRBJ1-4; D is undetermined. This CDR3 is built from 15 residues. V shed 0 bases and J shed 4 bases, with 10 bases lying between them. CDR1 and CDR2 (germline): SGDLS, YYNGEE. The chain's CDR3 is CASSVASGDNEKLFF. The CDR3 DNA reads TGTGCCAGCAGCGTAGCATCCGGAGATAATGAAAAACTGTTTTTT. Complete variable domain (other parts from reference TRBV9 and TRBJ1-4): DSGVTQTPKHLITATGQRVTLRCSPRSGDLSVYWYQQSLDQGLQFLIQYYNGEERAKGNILERFSAQQFPDLHSELNLSSLELGDSALYFCASSVASGDNEKLFFGSGTQLSVL.

For the CDR3, the DNA is TGTGCCAGCAGGATAGACAGGGCAGGGGCCAACGTCCTGACTTTC. Translated: CASRIDRAGANVLTF. The rearrangement links TRBV28 to TRBJ2-6; 7 nucleotides match TRBD1. This CDR3 has 15 residues. Germline CDR1 reads MDHEN; CDR2 reads SYDVKM. V lost 6 bases, J lost 4 bases, and 6 bases stayed unmatched.

The V gene is TRBV29-1, the J gene TRBJ2-3; TRBD1 aligns across 8 bases. CDR3 length: 14 amino acids. V trimming: 4 bases; J trimming: 2 bases; junction bases outside the gene matches: 5. Germline V gene lookup returns CDR1 SQVTM and CDR2 ANQGSEA. CDR3 protein: CSVVGTGITDTQYF. Written as DNA, the CDR3 is TGCAGCGTTGTGGGGACAGGCATCACAGATACGCAGTATTTT.

This clone was counted a single time. The J gene is TRBJ2-3, the V gene TRBV7-2, with D unresolved. This CDR3 spans 17 amino acids. Germline V gene sequence: CDR1 SGHTA, CDR2 FQGNSA. V lost 5 bases and J 1 base, leaving 19 bases between the germline ends. The CDR3 DNA is TGTGCCAGCAGCCCGAGGAATCGGCTTATAGGCACAGATACGCAGTATTTT. Its protein is CASSPRNRLIGTDTQYF.

The J gene is TRBJ2-4, the V gene TRBV7-2; TRBD2 matches at 8 bases. This CDR3 contains 15 residues. Germline loops: CDR1 SGHTA, CDR2 FQGNSA. V dropped 1 base and J dropped 6; count of bases not matched to a gene: 5. CDR3 in DNA: TGTGCCAGCAGCTTAGTGTCAAGCGGGGGAAACATTCAGTACTTC. Amino acid sequence: CASSLVSSGGNIQYF.

The chain employs TRBV6-6 and TRBJ1-5, with D unresolved. The ends were cut back, 6 bases at V and 3 bases at J, with 15 bases in the middle. This CDR3 is 15 amino acids long. From germline, CDR1 is MNHNY and CDR2 SVGAGI (reference sequence). The CDR3 nucleotides read TGTGCCAGCAGGTCCGACACGTATACCAATCAGCCCCAGCATTTT. It specifies CASRSDTYTNQPQHF.

The CDR3 coding sequence is TGTGCCAGCGGAGAACCCCGGGGATCCACCGGGGAGCTGTTTTTT. It yields the protein CASGEPRGSTGELFF. The V gene is TRBV7-3, the J gene TRBJ2-2; D is possibly TRBD2 (5 bases). Germline V gene data show CDR1 as SGHTA and CDR2 as FQGTGA. The CDR3 covers 15 residues. V was pared by 8 bases and J by 4 bases, with 17 bases between.